Listed below are T cell receptor beta chains from one sample, sequenced in a study of shared clonotypes between healthy human individuals. The data were produced by immunoSEQ multiplex PCR, yet TCRdb's version contains in-frame clones alone and is incomplete. Among over a million clones listed, about 77% were seen once. Source material: memory CD4+ T cells sorted from blood. The receptors here all came from a man aged 18 to 30 in good health. Each CDR3 is given with its conserved first and last residue. A D gene is named only where the DNA matches it firmly. Where a row states a size, it is once, few, many or the class of an expanded clone; other rows omit it.

>TRBV10-3|-|TRBJ1-2|-|14
TGTGCCATCAGTGAACTCAGCCCCAGGACTGGCTACACCTTC
CAISELSPRTGYTF
>TRBV6-4|-|TRBJ1-1|-|13
TGTGCCAGCAGTACTCGGGGAGGCACTGAAGCTTTCTTT
CASSTRGGTEAFF
>TRBV6-1|-|TRBJ2-1|-|15
TGTGCCAGCAGTGAAAGGGGGGAGGCTTGGAATGAGCAGTTCTTC
CASSERGEAWNEQFF
>TRBV10-2|TRBD1|TRBJ1-1|-|14
TGCGCCAGCAGCGAATACACAGGGGGGACTGAAGCTTTCTTT
CASSEYTGGTEAFF
>TRBV6-5|TRBD2|TRBJ2-1|-|16
TGTGCCAGCAGTTACTCCGCTAGCGGCTTGGGCGATGAGCAGTTCTTC
CASSYSASGLGDEQFF
>TRBV2|-|TRBJ2-1|-|14
TGTGCCAGCAGAGCGTCTGGAGTATCAGATGAGCAGTTCTTC
CASRASGVSDEQFF
>TRBV5-4|-|TRBJ2-3|-|14
TGTGCCAGCAGCCCGCTTGGGGCCACAGATACGCAGTATTTT
CASSPLGATDTQYF
>TRBV5-1|-|TRBJ2-1|-|15
TGCGCCAGCAGCTCGCAGGGGGGCGCGTACAATGAGCAGTTCTTC
CASSSQGGAYNEQFF
>TRBV13|TRBD1|TRBJ1-4|-|18
TGTGCCAGCAGCTTAGCACCTGGGTGGACAGGCCTTAATGAAAAACTGTTTTTT
CASSLAPGWTGLNEKLFF
>TRBV7-2|-|TRBJ2-7|-|15
TGTGCCAGCTCCCTAGCGGGGACAGGGGCCTACGAGCAGTACTTC
CASSLAGTGAYEQYF
>TRBV7-2|-|TRBJ1-1|-|14
TGTGCCAGCAGCCCACAATCCTCGAGGACTGAAGCTTTCTTT
CASSPQSSRTEAFF
>TRBV18|-|TRBJ2-5|-|12
TGTGCCAGCTCACTCCGGGAAGAGACCCAGTACTTC
CASSLREETQYF
>TRBV7-8|-|TRBJ1-3|few|13
TGTGCCAGCAAGTTGGTTACAGAGGGCACCATATATTTT
CASKLVTEGTIYF
>TRBV5-6|-|TRBJ2-7|-|15
TGTGCCAGCAGCTTATTAGTGGTGGGGCCCTACGAGCAGTACTTC
CASSLLVVGPYEQYF
>TRBV15|TRBD1|TRBJ1-6|-|15
TGTGCCACCAGCGGGCCGGGACAGGGTTCTTCACCCCTCCACTTT
CATSGPGQGSSPLHF
>TRBV9|TRBD1|TRBJ1-2|-|14
TGTGCCAGCAGCGAGGGGGCAGGCCGCTATGGCTACACCTTC
CASSEGAGRYGYTF
>TRBV7-2|TRBD2|TRBJ2-7|once|15
TGTGCCAGCAGCTCAACGACTAGCTTCTCCTACGAGCAGTACTTC
CASSSTTSFSYEQYF
>TRBV28|-|TRBJ1-1|once|15
TGTGCCAGCAGTTTCGACATAGGTAAAGGCACTGAAGCTTTCTTT
CASSFDIGKGTEAFF
>TRBV5-4|-|TRBJ2-3|-|15
TGTGCCAGCAGCTTGGGGGGGGGCCTTACAGATACGCAGTATTTT
CASSLGGGLTDTQYF
>TRBV10-3|TRBD2|TRBJ2-2|-|15
TGTGCCATCAAGGGTGGCGGGGGAAACACCGGGGAGCTGTTTTTT
CAIKGGGGNTGELFF
>TRBV29-1|TRBD1|TRBJ1-1|-|13
TGCAGCGTTGTCTCGACAGGGTTAGGTGAAGCTTTCTTT
CSVVSTGLGEAFF
>TRBV20-1|-|TRBJ2-3|-|11
TGCAGTGCTAGTGCTGGAGATACGCAGTATTTT
CSASAGDTQYF
>TRBV6-1|-|TRBJ1-2|-|14
TGTGCCAGCAGTGAGGACCTATTAGGCTATGGCTACACCTTC
CASSEDLLGYGYTF
>TRBV30|TRBD1|TRBJ2-5|-|13
TGTGCCTGGAGCAGGGACAGTAAAGAGACCCAGTACTTC
CAWSRDSKETQYF
>TRBV5-4|TRBD1|TRBJ1-1|-|15
TGTGCCAGCAGCTTGTACGACAGGGCAAACACTGAAGCTTTCTTT
CASSLYDRANTEAFF
>TRBV18|-|TRBJ1-6|-|14
TGTGCCAGCTCACGGTCAGTAGATAATTCACCCCTCCACTTT
CASSRSVDNSPLHF
>TRBV30|TRBD1|TRBJ1-3|-|16
TGTGCCTGGAGAGCAAAAGGGGGCCCACCTGGAAACACCATATATTTT
CAWRAKGGPPGNTIYF
>TRBV5-1|-|TRBJ2-7|-|14
TGCGCCAGCAGCTGGGGGTCGCCAGGCAACGAGCAGTACTTC
CASSWGSPGNEQYF
>TRBV6-5|-|TRBJ1-6|-|14
TGTGCCAGCAGCGTCCTGGGTCCCACGCCACCCCTCCACTTT
CASSVLGPTPPLHF
>TRBV29-1|TRBD1|TRBJ1-2|-|13
TGCAGCGTCGGGACAGGGGGCGGCTATGGCTACACCTTC
CSVGTGGGYGYTF
>TRBV30|-|TRBJ1-4|-|16
TGTGCCCAGAATATCGCCTCGGGAGGGACGAGTGAAAAACTGTTTTTT
CAQNIASGGTSEKLFF
>TRBV5-6|-|TRBJ1-5|-|15
TGTGCCAGCAGCTTGAGGGGAGAAAGATGGGAGCCCCAGCATTTT
CASSLRGERWEPQHF
>TRBV6-1|TRBD1|TRBJ1-6|-|14
TGTGCCAGCATCGGACAGGGATTTAGTTCACCCCTCCACTTT
CASIGQGFSSPLHF
>TRBV6-1|TRBD2|TRBJ2-7|-|16
TGTGCCATCAGTGAGTCGAGTAGCGGGAGGACCCACGAGCAGTACTTC
CAISESSSGRTHEQYF
>TRBV30|-|TRBJ2-1|-|14
TGTGCCTGGAGCGTTTTGGGACTGTACAATGAGCAGTTCTTC
CAWSVLGLYNEQFF
>TRBV7-7|-|TRBJ2-1|-|15
TGTGCTAGCAGCTTGTCGGCGGGCGGTCACAATGAGCAGTTCTTC
CASSLSAGGHNEQFF
>TRBV10-3|-|TRBJ2-4|-|15
TGTGCCATCAGTGAGTCCGGGCAGTCCAAAAACATTCAGTACTTC
CAISESGQSKNIQYF
>TRBV6-5|TRBD1|TRBJ1-6|-|15
TGTGCCAGCACCACAGGGGAGTCTGATAATTCACCCCTCCACTTT
CASTTGESDNSPLHF
>TRBV5-5|TRBD1|TRBJ1-4|-|15
TGTGCCAGCAGCTTGGGGACAGGGGAATATGCTAACCTGTTTTTT
CASSLGTGEYANLFF